This T cell receptor beta chain was found in a study of blood T cell repertoires in COVID-19 (TCRdb year 2020). Looking at the study overall: Collaborator samples came from the United States, Italy and Spain and covered acute and convalescent phases of COVID-19. The prospective study material was composed of cDNA or gDNA derived from T cells, B-cell-depleted T cells, or PBMCs. Subjects who had been exposed to COVID-19, were actively infected with it, or had recovered from it provided the deeply sampled blood TCRbeta repertoires that made up the dataset. A freely available public database, intended as a resource for researchers studying the immune response to SARS-CoV-2, is where the repertoires were released. Samples were obtained from the ongoing ImmuneRACE study (first 160 participants) and from 950 to 1,500 subjects provided by 6 global collaborators. Nearly every sample came with metadata listing a de-identified subject ID, COVID-19 status, age in years and sex. HLA class I and class II types, where available, came from metadata supplied by the sample provider rather than from assay-based typing. Here is what the overall study found, with its caveats: The quantity of clinical and demographic metadata differed by source and by participant and was supplied without curation.

Collaborating institutions collected whole blood in K2EDTA tubes following their own protocols. For TCRbeta analysis, collaborator samples were shipped as frozen whole blood, as isolated PBMCs, or as DNA extracted from either sample type. V and J are trimmed by 0 bases and 5 bases, and the gene matches miss 6 bases of the junction. The CDR3 numbers 15 residues from cysteine through phenylalanine. Only the CDR3 part of the read is kept: 45 bases, read in frame from the first base. CDR1 is given as SGHTA and CDR2 as FQGNSA, both from the germline V gene. With regard to this clone: Its antigen remains unidentified. Per-nucleotide qualities are absent, and no much larger clonotype sits a single base away.

The immunoSEQ Assay, a bias-controlled multiplex PCR, was used to amplify TCRbeta CDR3 regions from genomic DNA. For the original study's pipeline: The number of nucleated cells in each sample was estimated by amplification of reference gene primers within the assay. To quantify the absolute abundance of each unique TCRbeta CDR3 rearrangement, sequence reads were collapsed and filtered. For each sample, productive Simpson clonality was calculated as the square root of Simpson's diversity index across productive rearrangements. TCRdb obtained this table from immuneACCESS and retained in-frame rearrangements with V and J assigned. These tables miss some clones; where compared with another copy, unresolved V genes account for less than half of the shortfall, and the remainder is unexplained. The V and J calls and clone size were taken over from that table, and D and trimming were inferred from the DNA. Within this sample are 150,000 to 200,000 clones, with roughly 84% of them counted one time only. Of the sample, about a tenth is held by the ten largest clones.

The rearrangement joined TRBV7-2 to TRBJ2-7; 8 junctional bases match TRBD1. Sequencing used peripheral blood. The TCR comes from a woman older than 75 with active or convalescent COVID-19. The bases are TGTGCCAGCAGCTTAGCGGGCAGGGGGCTTCACGAGCAGTACTTC. This encodes CASSLAGRGLHEQYF.